The next 23 T cell receptor beta chains were all read from a single sample in a study of blood T cell repertoires in COVID-19. Generated by immunoSEQ multiplex PCR, the TCRdb table keeps only in-frame clones and is missing some. The sample carries approximately 490,000 clones, approximately 90% recorded once. Sequences were obtained from PBMCs or T cells enriched from blood (not recorded which). The receptor set was obtained from a woman younger than 35 who had recovered from COVID-19.

The chain is built from TRBV4-1 and TRBJ2-3; possibly TRBD1 for D (6 bases). V lost 1 base and J 2 bases, leaving 10 bases between the germline ends. The CDR3 has 15 amino acids. Germline V gene data show CDR1 as MGHRA and CDR2 as YSYEKL. The CDR3 reads CASSQAPGHTDTQYF. In DNA, the CDR3 is TGCGCCAGCAGCCAAGCTCCGGGACACACAGATACGCAGTATTTT.

The rearrangement links TRBV2 to TRBJ1-5; no clear D gene. CDR3 length: 15 residues. CDR1 and CDR2 (germline): SNHLY, FYNNEI. Trimming cost V 1 base and J 4 bases, with 11 bases left between them. The CDR3 sequence: CASSEEQASNQPQHF. Written as DNA, the CDR3 is TGTGCCAGCAGTGAAGAGCAGGCCTCAAATCAGCCCCAGCATTTT.

The chain couples TRBV28 to TRBJ2-5, with 9 bases that match TRBD1. Germline assignment: CDR1 MDHEN and CDR2 SYDVKM. V was pared by 3 bases and J by 3 bases, with 11 bases of the junction left unmatched. The CDR3 length is 17 residues. The CDR3 DNA reads TGTGCCAGCAGTTTGGATGGGACAGGGACGTTAAAAGAGACCCAGTACTTC. As protein: CASSLDGTGTLKETQYF. The whole variable domain, filled in from reference TRBV28 and TRBJ2-5, reads DVKVTQSSRYLVKRTGEKVFLECVQDMDHENMFWYRQDPGLGLRLIYFSYDVKMKEKGDIPEGYSVSREKKERFSLILESASTNQTSMYLCASSLDGTGTLKETQYFGPGTRLLVL.

V is TRBV9 and J is TRBJ1-4; 8 bases fit TRBD1. This CDR3 has 16 amino acids. Germline assignment: CDR1 SGDLS and CDR2 YYNGEE. V lost 0 bases, J lost 8 bases, and 9 bases stayed unmatched. CDR3 sequence (DNA): TGTGCCAGCAGCGTAGCACCCGACAGGGGAAGGGAAAAACTGTTTTTT. Translated: CASSVAPDRGREKLFF. Complete variable domain (other parts from reference TRBV9 and TRBJ1-4): DSGVTQTPKHLITATGQRVTLRCSPRSGDLSVYWYQQSLDQGLQFLIQYYNGEERAKGNILERFSAQQFPDLHSELNLSSLELGDSALYFCASSVAPDRGREKLFFGSGTQLSVL.

The genes are TRBV18 and TRBJ1-4, with 7 bases aligning to TRBD1. This CDR3 region has 16 residues. Per germline, CDR1 KGHSH and CDR2 LQKENI. After removal of 4 bases from V and 2 bases from J, the junction contained 7 bases not matched to a gene. The CDR3 sequence: CASSQQQGRTNEKLFF. The CDR3 coding sequence is TGTGCCAGCTCACAACAACAGGGGAGGACTAATGAAAAACTGTTTTTT.

The J gene is TRBJ1-5, the V gene TRBV19; a possible D gene is TRBD1 (5 bases). This CDR3 spans 16 amino acids. Per germline, CDR1 LNHDA and CDR2 SQIVND (reference sequence). Deletions cut 4 bases from V and 4 bases from J, with 17 bases between. The chain's CDR3 is CASSTLGGGANQPQHF. The CDR3 DNA sequence: TGTGCCAGTAGTACCCTCGGGGGGGGAGCAAATCAGCCCCAGCATTTT.

The chain joins TRBV28 to TRBJ2-2, with D possibly TRBD1 on 5 matching bases. Germline V lookup: CDR1 MDHEN, CDR2 SYDVKM. Trimming took off 2 bases at V and 0 bases at J, with 10 bases between the two ends. This CDR3 has 16 amino acids. This chain's CDR3 is CASSLMAGTNTGELFF. CDR3 DNA sequence: TGTGCCAGCAGTTTAATGGCAGGGACGAACACCGGGGAGCTGTTTTTT.

This clone occurred a few times. The chain carries TRBV28 and TRBJ1-1, with D maybe TRBD1 (6 bases). V lost 6 bases to trimming and J lost 4 bases, with 18 bases between them. The CDR3 is 15 amino acids. Germline assignment: CDR1 MDHEN and CDR2 SYDVKM. The DNA for the CDR3 is TGTGCCAGCAGGACCAGGGGTAGTGGAAGCACTGAAGCTTTCTTT. The encoded protein is CASRTRGSGSTEAFF. Combining the CDR3 with reference TRBV28 and TRBJ1-1 gives the whole variable domain DVKVTQSSRYLVKRTGEKVFLECVQDMDHENMFWYRQDPGLGLRLIYFSYDVKMKEKGDIPEGYSVSREKKERFSLILESASTNQTSMYLCASRTRGSGSTEAFFGQGTRLTVV.

The chain has TRBV5-4 and TRBJ2-5, with D tentatively TRBD2 (7 bases). CDR1 and CDR2 from the germline V gene are SGHNT and YYREEE (reference sequence). V was pared by 10 bases and J by 5 bases, with 27 bases between. This CDR3 has 16 amino acids. The CDR3 DNA reads TGTGCCGCCGCTAGAGGGGGGGATAACCCTGGGGAGACCCAGTACTTC. Protein sequence: CAAARGGDNPGETQYF.

V is TRBV11-2 and J is TRBJ1-6; D gene unclear. V was shortened by 3 bases and J by 9 bases, with 12 bases between the two germline ends. CDR1 is SGHAT and CDR2 is FQNNGV in the germline V gene. The CDR3 length is 14 residues. The CDR3 here is CASSFNPRGSPLHF. In DNA form, the CDR3 reads TGTGCCAGCAGCTTCAATCCTCGGGGTTCACCCCTCCACTTT.

V is TRBV2 and J is TRBJ1-6, with 8 bases identical to TRBD1. Trimming removed 9 bases from V and 0 bases from J; junction bases left unmatched: 10. CDR1 is SNHLY and CDR2 is FYNNEI in the germline V gene. There are 17 residues in the CDR3. The DNA for the CDR3 is TGTGCCAGTGACAGGGGAGGAGGCAGCTCCTATAATTCACCCCTCCACTTT. Its translation is CASDRGGGSSYNSPLHF.

The J gene is TRBJ2-7, the V gene TRBV5-5; 8 nucleotides agree with TRBD2. The CDR3 contains 14 residues. With V trimmed by 1 base and J by 2 bases, 2 bases remained unmatched. Looked up from germline, CDR1 is SGHKS and CDR2 is YYEKEE (reference sequence). CDR3 sequence reads: CASSLSAGAYEQYF. The CDR3, as DNA: TGTGCCAGCAGCTTGTCAGCGGGGGCCTACGAGCAGTACTTC.

The rearrangement joins TRBV2 to TRBJ1-4; D unresolved. The CDR3 has 13 residues. In germline, CDR1 is SNHLY, CDR2 FYNNEI. Trimming shortened V by 10 bases and J by 4 bases, and 13 bases separated the two germline ends. The CDR3: CATQRGSNEKLFF. DNA of the CDR3: TGTGCCACGCAACGCGGGAGTAATGAAAAACTGTTTTTT.

V and J are TRBV11-2 and TRBJ2-3, with a possible D match to TRBD2 (6 bases). CDR1 SGHAT and CDR2 FQNNGV come from the germline V gene. Trimming took 1 base from V and 4 from J, leaving 9 bases between them. The length of the CDR3 is 14 residues. CDR3 DNA sequence: TGTGCCAGCAGCTTAGTGGGGGGTGCAGATACGCAGTATTTT. Its translation is CASSLVGGADTQYF.

This chain connects TRBV3-1 (or the pseudogene TRBV3-2) to TRBJ2-3, with D possibly TRBD1 on 6 matching bases. The CDR3 has 14 residues. V lost 3 bases and J 2 bases, leaving 9 bases between the germline ends. Germline V gene lookup returns CDR1 LGHDT and CDR2 YNNKEL (reference sequence). The CDR3 coding sequence is TGTGCCAGCAGCCAGCAGGGGAACACAGATACGCAGTATTTT. Encoded protein: CASSQQGNTDTQYF.

On this clone: One end of the junction varies from germline; a read error may be responsible. This sequence joins TRBV3-1 (or the pseudogene TRBV3-2) and TRBJ1-2; the D gene is possibly TRBD1 (6 bases). The CDR3 consists of 14 residues. CDR1 and CDR2 (germline): LGHDT, YNNKEL (reference sequence). CDR3 nucleotides: TGTGCCAGCAGTCAAGGAGGGGGGGGCTATGGCTACACCTTC. Amino acid sequence: CASSQGGGGYGYTF.

The rearrangement uses TRBV9 and TRBJ1-1, with D perhaps TRBD1 (6 bases). Germline V gives CDR1 SGDLS, CDR2 YYNGEE. The V end lost 2 bases, the J end lost 0 bases, and 14 bases lay between the germline ends. CDR3 length: 16 residues. In DNA, the CDR3 is TGTGCCAGCAGCGTGGGAGGGGGTACGATGAACACTGAAGCTTTCTTT. The encoded protein is CASSVGGGTMNTEAFF.

V and J are TRBV5-6 and TRBJ2-2; the D gene is possibly TRBD2 (5 bases). V was shortened by 0 bases and J by 7 bases, with 10 bases between the two germline ends. Looked up from germline, CDR1 is SGHDT and CDR2 is YYEEEE. This CDR3 contains 14 residues. CDR3 nucleotide sequence: TGTGCCAGCAGCTTGGGACACGGGAACGGGGAGCTGTTTTTT. Encoded protein: CASSLGHGNGELFF.

This sequence joins TRBV28 and TRBJ2-7; tentatively, D is TRBD1 (6 bases). Germline CDR1 MDHEN, CDR2 SYDVKM. Deletions cut 7 bases from V and 3 bases from J, with 19 bases between. The CDR3 runs to 15 residues. As DNA, the CDR3 is TGTGCCAGCACCGTACAGGGAGCCCCAAACTACGAGCAGTACTTC. Translation: CASTVQGAPNYEQYF.

This clone was seen a handful of times. CDR3 in amino acids: CATSRDPKRLPGETQYF. The CDR3, as DNA: TGTGCCACCAGCAGAGATCCGAAGCGACTGCCTGGAGAGACCCAGTACTTC. The chain links TRBV15 to TRBJ2-5; D is unresolved. CDR1 and CDR2 (germline): LNHNV, YYDKDF (reference sequence). Between the trimmed V and J ends, which lost 0 bases and 4 bases, there was a span of 18 bases. This CDR3 has 17 amino acids.

This chain uses TRBV7-8 with TRBJ2-3, with 9 bases lining up with TRBD2. The V gene's germline CDR1 is SGHVS and CDR2 FQNEAQ. The CDR3 loop spans 16 amino acids. V shed 5 bases, J shed 2 bases, and the junction held 8 bases outside the gene matches. CDR3 bases: TGTGCCAGCAGCCCGACTACTAGCGGGCACACAGATACGCAGTATTTT. Translating it yields CASSPTTSGHTDTQYF. Full variable domain (remainder filled in from reference TRBV7-8 and TRBJ2-3): GAGVSQSPRYKVAKRGQDVALRCDPISGHVSLFWYQQALGQGPEFLTYFQNEAQLDKSGLPSDRFFAERPEGSVSTLKIQRTQQEDSAVYLCASSPTTSGHTDTQYFGPGTRLTVL.

The rearrangement uses TRBV4-1 and TRBJ1-1; D unresolved. This CDR3 has 14 amino acids. Trimming left V 1 base short and J 4 bases short, with 10 bases between. The germline gives CDR1 MGHRA, CDR2 YSYEKL. The CDR3 region has the DNA TGCGCCAGCAGCCAAGTAAGAGGAATCACTGAAGCTTTCTTT. Amino acid sequence: CASSQVRGITEAFF.

This sequence joins TRBV5-1 and TRBJ2-5; tentatively, D is TRBD2 (7 bases). This CDR3 spans 16 amino acids. Trimming pared 0 bases from V and 1 base from J, leaving 13 bases between. Germline CDR1 reads SGHRS; CDR2 reads YFSETQ. CDR3 DNA sequence: TGCGCCAGCAGCTTGGCGGGGGCGGGGGTCCAAGAGACCCAGTACTTC. Protein product: CASSLAGAGVQETQYF.